The entry below describes one T cell receptor beta chain. As yet, its antigen is unknown. The junction departs from germline at one end; a sequencing error may be responsible. Unique molecular identifiers tagged the TCRbeta library. Using its own MiXCR run on the PCR reads, TCRdb lists one record per CDR3 protein. The sample consists of approximately 520,000 distinct CDR3 sequences, 9.5% to 12% of them appearing once. The sample originates from a study of T-cell reconstitution after alpha-beta-depleted transplantation in children. Study-level findings and limits: After transplant, high TCRbeta diversity at day 60 in some patients arose from surviving recipient T cells and thymic progenitors. Several hundred graft clones that had expanded were reportedly the source of alpha-beta T cells about two months after transplant. Fresh T-cell production supplied most of the T-cell counts and diversity seen one year after transplant.

The CDR3 extends over 15 amino acids. Germline CDR1 and CDR2: SGHRS and YFSETQ. The sequence came from a female patient aged 2-15 years who had a stem cell transplant for aplastic anemia, so the T cells may come from the graft donor. V is TRBV5-1 and J is TRBJ2-1, with 7 nucleotides matching TRBD2. Sequenced here: PBMCs, mostly from graft donor cells, sampled 180 days after TCRalphabeta/CD19-depleted stem cell transplant. CDR3 loop: CASSLAGSSYNERFF. For the CDR3, the DNA is TGCGCCAGCAGCTTAGCGGGAAGCTCCTACAATGAGCGGTTCTTC.